These 27 T cell receptor beta chains originate from one sample sequenced in a study of blood T cell repertoires in COVID-19. Sequencing used immunoSEQ multiplex PCR; TCRdb keeps in-frame clones, though not all of them. The sample has 280,000 or so clones; 80% to 90% are singletons. The sample consisted of peripheral blood. These receptors all come from a woman aged 45-60 years who had recovered from COVID-19.

This chain connects TRBV7-9 to TRBJ2-5, with 8 bases lining up with TRBD2. There are 14 residues in the CDR3. The germline CDR1 and CDR2 sequences are SEHNR and FQNEAQ (reference sequence). After removal of 3 bases from V and 3 bases from J, the junction contained 3 bases not matched to a gene. The CDR3 here is CASSFTGGEETQYF. DNA for the CDR3: TGTGCCAGCAGCTTTACGGGAGGGGAAGAGACCCAGTACTTC. Together with reference TRBV7-9 and TRBJ2-5, the CDR3 gives the full variable domain: DTGVSQNPRHKITKRGQNVTFRCDPISEHNRLYWYRQTLGQGPEFLTYFQNEAQLEKSRLLSDRFSAERPKGSFSTLEIQRTEQGDSAMYLCASSFTGGEETQYFGPGTRLLVL.

The chain has TRBV28 and TRBJ2-1; TRBD2 matches 7 bases. This CDR3 is built from 16 residues. The germline gives CDR1 MDHEN, CDR2 SYDVKM. V was pared by 6 bases and J by 6 bases, with 14 bases of the junction left unmatched. The CDR3 here is CASSLSPGGLGNEQFF. Here the CDR3 DNA reads TGTGCCAGCAGCCTTAGTCCGGGGGGTTTGGGCAATGAGCAGTTCTTC.

About this clone: Other DNA sequences in the sample encode the same CDR3. The genes are TRBV6-4 and TRBJ2-3; the match to TRBD2 covers 7 bases. The trim removed 0 bases at V and 4 bases at J, leaving 4 bases unmatched. This CDR3 is 15 amino acids long. Germline lookup yields CDR1 MRHNA and CDR2 SNTAGT. The CDR3 region has the DNA TGTGCCAGCAGTGACTCCGCGGGAGAAGCAGATACGCAGTATTTT. Residues: CASSDSAGEADTQYF.

The chain couples TRBV7-2 to TRBJ1-6; TRBD1 might be the D (6 bases). The CDR3 has 15 residues. Trimming shortened V by 7 bases and J by 9 bases, and 19 bases separated the two germline ends. Germline assignment: CDR1 SGHTA and CDR2 FQGNSA. The CDR3 DNA follows: TGTGCCAGCAAATTGGGGGGGGCGGTCGGTTCACCCCTCCACTTT. Amino acids: CASKLGGAVGSPLHF.

V is TRBV10-3 and J is TRBJ1-1; D is possibly TRBD1 (6 bases). V gave up 7 bases and J gave up 5 bases, with 20 bases separating them. The CDR3 length is 15 residues. CDR1 ENHRY and CDR2 SYGVKD come from the germline V gene. CDR3 bases: TGTGCCATCAACCCTTCAGGGGCCCGGCGTACTGAAGCTTTCTTT. This translates into CAINPSGARRTEAFF.

The chain is built from TRBV11-2 and TRBJ2-1; TRBD2 is a possible D gene (7 bases). Between the trimmed V and J ends, which lost 3 bases and 0 bases, there was a span of 18 bases. Germline CDR1 SGHAT, CDR2 FQNNGV. The length of the CDR3 is 18 residues. The CDR3 nucleotides are TGTGCCAGCAGCTTGCCAAGGCGGGGGCCACGCTCCTACAATGAGCAGTTCTTC. Translation gives CASSLPRRGPRSYNEQFF.

The J gene is TRBJ2-2, the V gene TRBV7-9, with 7 bases aligning to TRBD1. The CDR3 is 18 amino acids. V was clipped by 0 bases and J by 4 bases; unmatched bases: 11. In germline, CDR1 is SEHNR, CDR2 FQNEAQ (reference sequence). CDR3 residues: CASSLAPSGTAFTGELFF. The CDR3 nucleotides are TGTGCCAGCAGCTTAGCCCCCTCCGGGACAGCTTTCACCGGGGAGCTGTTTTTT. The whole variable domain, filled in from reference TRBV7-9 and TRBJ2-2, reads DTGVSQNPRHKITKRGQNVTFRCDPISEHNRLYWYRQTLGQGPEFLTYFQNEAQLEKSRLLSDRFSAERPKGSFSTLEIQRTEQGDSAMYLCASSLAPSGTAFTGELFFGEGSRLTVL.

V gene TRBV2 combines with J gene TRBJ2-4; 9 bases fit TRBD2. Germline lookup yields CDR1 SNHLY and CDR2 FYNNEI. Trimming removed 6 bases from V and 1 base from J; junction bases left unmatched: 13. This CDR3 spans 18 amino acids. As DNA, the CDR3 is TGTGCCAGCAGCCTCGGGCGGGAGGGCCGTAGCGCCAAAAACATTCAGTACTTC. Protein: CASSLGREGRSAKNIQYF.

The V call is TRBV28, the J call TRBJ2-7, with D maybe TRBD1 (5 bases). There are 16 residues in the CDR3. CDR1 MDHEN and CDR2 SYDVKM come from the germline V gene. V dropped 1 base and J dropped 3 bases, with 16 bases sitting between them. The CDR3 region is CASSLYFSQGNYEQYF. In DNA, the CDR3 is TGTGCCAGCAGTTTATATTTTTCGCAGGGAAACTACGAGCAGTACTTC.

The gene calls are TRBV6-1 and TRBJ2-7; TRBD2 might be the D (6 bases). Germline lookup yields CDR1 MNHNS and CDR2 SASEGT. The CDR3 length is 15 residues. Trimming stripped 1 base from V and 3 bases from J, with 13 bases between. CDR3 residues: CASSEGWGDLYEQYF. The CDR3 bases are TGTGCCAGCAGTGAAGGGTGGGGGGATCTCTACGAGCAGTACTTC.

This chain connects TRBV19 to TRBJ1-5, with no clear D. The CDR3 contains 16 residues. V dropped 2 bases and J dropped 0 bases, with 11 bases sitting between them. Germline values: CDR1 LNHDA, CDR2 SQIVND (reference sequence). CDR3 nucleotides: TGTGCCAGTAGTATAATGGGCATCTATAGCAATCAGCCCCAGCATTTT. It specifies CASSIMGIYSNQPQHF.

This chain links TRBV10-2 with TRBJ2-3, with 14 bases identical to TRBD2. This CDR3 comprises 17 residues. V was pared by 1 base and J by 1 base, with 1 base of the junction left unmatched. The germline V gene encodes CDR1 WSHSY and CDR2 SAAADI. The CDR3 loop reads CASSELTSGRGTDTQYF. The CDR3 nucleotides read TGCGCCAGCAGTGAGTTGACTAGCGGGAGGGGCACAGATACGCAGTATTTT.

The chain carries TRBV28 and TRBJ1-5; no reliable D call. CDR3 length: 14 residues. Germline V gene sequence: CDR1 MDHEN, CDR2 SYDVKM. V lost 7 bases, J lost 7 bases, and 17 bases lay in between. The CDR3 spells CASIRGLIIQPQHF. The CDR3 nucleotides read TGTGCCAGCATTCGGGGTCTGATTATCCAGCCCCAGCATTTT.

The CDR3 region is CASGGEPSYNEQFF. CDR3 DNA: TGTGCCAGCGGGGGGGAGCCCTCCTACAATGAGCAGTTCTTC. V usage is TRBV2 and J usage is TRBJ2-1; 7 bases align to TRBD2. Unmatched junction bases numbered 4, after V lost 8 bases and J lost 0 bases. The CDR3 length is 14 residues. Germline-derived CDR1 and CDR2 are SNHLY and FYNNEI.

The chain has TRBV23-1 and TRBJ2-1; the D gene is possibly TRBD2 (5 bases). TRBV23-1 is recorded as an ORF, its role being uncertain. The CDR3 runs to 16 residues. V lost 8 bases and J lost 7, with 24 bases in between. The CDR3 nucleotides read TGCGCCAGCCATCCCCTGGCGGGCCGCACAAGGAATGAGCAGTTCTTC. Protein sequence: CASHPLAGRTRNEQFF.

The CDR3 DNA is TGCGCCAGCAGCTTCGGCGCCCCCCCAGAGGATGGCTACACCTTC. Translating it yields CASSFGAPPEDGYTF. J is TRBJ1-2 and V is TRBV5-1, with D uncertain. The CDR3 totals 15 residues. Germline lookup yields CDR1 SGHRS and CDR2 YFSETQ. Between the trimmed V and J ends, which lost 2 bases and 6 bases, there was a span of 17 bases.

This clone was seen more than once but under ten times. This rearrangement joins TRBV7-8 to TRBJ2-7; D is perhaps TRBD1 (5 bases). Germline CDR1 is SGHVS and CDR2 is FQNEAQ. V dropped 5 bases and J dropped 6 bases, with 11 bases sitting between them. The CDR3 extends over 12 amino acids. The CDR3 reads CASSITGAEQYF. The CDR3 coding sequence is TGTGCCAGCAGCATAACAGGTGCCGAGCAGTACTTC.

J is TRBJ1-5 and V is TRBV2; 7 bases are shared with TRBD1. This CDR3 contains 17 residues. Looked up from germline, CDR1 is SNHLY and CDR2 is FYNNEI. V gave up 6 bases and J gave up 0 bases; unmatched junction bases: 11. The CDR3 loop is CASRAGTVAYSNQPQHF. As DNA, the CDR3 is TGTGCCAGCAGGGCCGGGACAGTAGCGTATAGCAATCAGCCCCAGCATTTT.

This rearrangement joins TRBV9 to TRBJ1-1, with no clear D. This CDR3 comprises 15 residues. The germline V and J ends were trimmed by 0 bases and 0 bases, with 9 bases remaining between them. Germline assignment: CDR1 SGDLS and CDR2 YYNGEE. The DNA of the CDR3 is TGTGCCAGCAGCGTAGTTCCGGGGATGAACACTGAAGCTTTCTTT. Amino acids: CASSVVPGMNTEAFF.

V and J are TRBV7-2 and TRBJ2-3; D possibly corresponds to TRBD1 (5 bases). This CDR3 region has 14 residues. Germline values: CDR1 SGHTA, CDR2 FQGNSA. The DNA for the CDR3 is TGTGTGCAGGGCCGCGGCTCAAGCACAGATACGCAGTATTTT. Translating it yields CVQGRGSSTDTQYF.

The V gene is TRBV27, the J gene TRBJ1-3, with D possibly being TRBD1 (5 bases). CDR1 and CDR2 from the germline V gene are MNHEY and SMNVEV (reference sequence). V was cut by 5 bases and J by 0 bases, with 14 bases left in between. This CDR3 spans 16 amino acids. The CDR3 loop is CASSPRQLTSGNTIYF. As DNA, the CDR3 is TGTGCCAGCAGTCCCCGACAGTTGACCTCTGGAAACACCATATATTTT.

The J gene is TRBJ2-7, the V gene TRBV7-8; maybe TRBD1 (6 bases). V dropped 1 base and J dropped 2 bases, with 15 bases sitting between them. The CDR3 runs 16 residues. Germline V gene lookup returns CDR1 SGHVS and CDR2 FQNEAQ. The CDR3 DNA reads as TGTGCCAGCAGCTTAGACGGTCAGGGGTTCACCTACGAGCAGTACTTC. Encoded protein: CASSLDGQGFTYEQYF.

The V and J genes are TRBV25-1 and TRBJ1-2; the match to TRBD1 covers 8 bases. Germline CDR1 reads MGHDK; CDR2 reads SYGVNS. Trimming cost V 4 bases and J 8 bases; bases outside gene matches: 9. This CDR3 contains 14 residues. For the CDR3, the DNA is TGTGCCAGCAGTGCCGACAGGGGATTGGGAGGCTACACCTTC. It translates to CASSADRGLGGYTF.

The chain joins TRBV11-2 to TRBJ2-7, with 12 bases fitting TRBD1. The CDR3 runs 15 residues. CDR1 and CDR2 from the germline V gene are SGHAT and FQNNGV. Losses at the gene ends were 7 bases for V and 3 bases for J; bases not matched to a gene: 7. The CDR3 loop reads CASTSGTGGHYEQYF. CDR3 coding DNA: TGTGCCAGCACCTCCGGGACAGGGGGCCACTACGAGCAGTACTTC.

The V call is TRBV6-5, the J call TRBJ1-6, with a tentative D call TRBD1 (5 bases). This CDR3 region has 13 residues. CDR1 and CDR2 from the germline V gene are MNHEY and SVGAGI. V lost 4 bases, J lost 10 bases, and 11 bases lay in between. DNA for the CDR3: TGTGCCAGCAGTTGGGGCCGGGGGTCACCCCTCCACTTT. The encoded protein is CASSWGRGSPLHF.

V is TRBV28 and J is TRBJ2-7; tentatively, D is TRBD2 (6 bases). Per the germline V gene, CDR1 is MDHEN and CDR2 is SYDVKM. Trimming removed 6 bases from V and 3 bases from J, with 24 bases in between. This CDR3 is 17 amino acids long. The CDR3 region is CASSASGWAGRNYEQYF. For the CDR3, the DNA is TGTGCCAGCAGCGCCTCGGGCTGGGCGGGGCGAAACTACGAGCAGTACTTC.

The count of this clone is one. V is TRBV27 and J is TRBJ2-7, with 10 bases lining up with TRBD2. CDR3 size: 16 residues. With 6 bases clipped from V and 0 bases from J, the junction kept 8 bases outside the gene matches. Germline V gene data show CDR1 as MNHEY and CDR2 as SMNVEV (reference sequence). The CDR3 DNA follows: TGTGCCAGCAGACCACTAGCGGGAATAACCTCCTACGAGCAGTACTTC. Translated: CASRPLAGITSYEQYF.